The clone carrying this T cell receptor (beta chain) has a count of ten or more. Its antigen is undetermined. The CDR3 spans 15 residues. The V end was cut by 1 base, the J end by 7 bases, with 13 bases between. The data are from a study of T-cell memory formation after mild COVID-19. Study results and caveats: Second-wave clones with a day 37 peak had unconfirmed SARS-CoV-2 specificity. Shrinking CD4+ clones resided mostly in CM and EM, and CD8+ ones in EMRA.

TCR alpha and TCR beta cDNA libraries carrying sample barcodes and UMIs were produced by 5'RACE using constant-segment primers. TCRdb passed the 5' RACE reads through MiXCR, listing each CDR3 protein once. The table records some 320,000 distinct CDR3 sequences, about a sixth of them present only once. This receptor was obtained from a man in his late teens or twenties who had mild COVID-19 (a few samples of this study predate the infection). Cell type and time point are not known. The gene calls are TRBV12-3 or TRBV12-4 and TRBJ2-2; tentative D call: TRBD1 (6 bases). Material for sequencing was PBMCs or a T cell subset sorted from them (not recorded which). In DNA form, the CDR3 reads TGTGCCAGCAGTTTAGGGCGGCAGGGGAGCGGGGAGCTGTTTTTT. Protein sequence: CASSLGRQGSGELFF.